The 18 T cell receptor beta chains below come from one sample, sequenced in a study of T cells in Graves' hyperthyroidism and ophthalmopathy. Amplified TCR beta CDR3 regions derived from RNA transcripts. An initial round of RT-PCR targeting the TCR CDR3 relied on the HTBI primer set. A single record per CDR3 protein comes from TCRdb applying MiXCR to the multiplex PCR reads. The sample has approximately 300,000 distinct CDR3 sequences, about 17% seen once. The sample consisted of blood. The receptors shown here come from a woman in her sixties with Graves' ophthalmopathy.

This clonotype was recorded at least ten times. This sequence joins TRBV20-1 and TRBJ2-1; 11 positions match TRBD2. Germline V gene sequence: CDR1 DFQATT, CDR2 SNEGSKA (reference sequence). With V trimmed by 6 bases and J by 4 bases, 8 bases remained unmatched. This CDR3 is 15 amino acids long. CDR3: CSARKGTSGYNEQFF. Written as DNA, the CDR3 is TGCAGTGCGAGGAAAGGGACTAGCGGTTACAATGAGCAGTTCTTC.

This chain joins TRBV20-1 and TRBJ2-3; 10 bases map to TRBD2. The CDR3 is 13 amino acids. The germline gives CDR1 DFQATT, CDR2 SNEGSKA (reference sequence). Trimming removed 2 bases from V and 10 bases from J; junction bases left unmatched: 6. The CDR3 coding sequence is TGCAGTGCTAGAACTAGCGGGATGAGTGCGCAGTATTTT. Translating gives CSARTSGMSAQYF.

Regarding this clonotype: This could be a read error, since a much larger clone is one nucleotide away. This chain uses TRBV7-2 with TRBJ2-7; 13 bases align to TRBD2. In germline, CDR1 is SGHTA, CDR2 FQGNSA. The CDR3 runs to 15 residues. V was pared by 3 bases and J by 5 bases, with 4 bases of the junction left unmatched. CDR3 residues: CASSFMTSGGHEQYF. Written as DNA, the CDR3 is TGTGCCAGCAGCTTCATGACTAGCGGGGGGCACGAGCAGTACTTC.

This clonotype was seen only a few times. The chain combines TRBV28 with TRBJ1-1, with unresolved D. Germline lookup yields CDR1 MDHEN and CDR2 SYDVKM. CDR3 size: 12 residues. V lost 1 base, J lost 7 bases, and 7 bases lay in between. The CDR3 reads CASSLYSREAFF. In DNA, the CDR3 is TGTGCCAGCAGTTTATACAGCCGTGAAGCTTTCTTT.

This clonotype was observed at least ten times. The V call is TRBV7-2, the J call TRBJ2-1, with TRBD2 matching over 13 bases. This CDR3 contains 15 residues. CDR1 and CDR2 from the germline V gene are SGHTA and FQGNSA. Trimming took 5 bases from V and 10 from J; bases not matched to a gene: 8. In nucleotides, the CDR3 is TGTGCCAGCAGCCCCAGACTAGCGGGAGGATCGGAGCAGTTCTTC. It yields the protein CASSPRLAGGSEQFF.

Details on this clonotype: This may stem from a read error, because a much larger clone lies one nucleotide away. The chain recombines TRBV11-2 with TRBJ2-7, with 8 bases aligning to TRBD1. The CDR3 totals 15 residues. Germline CDR1 SGHAT, CDR2 FQNNGV. V was clipped by 4 bases and J by 3 bases; unmatched bases: 8. Here the CDR3 reads CASSWTGTQSYEQYF. The CDR3 DNA follows: TGTGCCAGCAGCTGGACAGGGACGCAAAGCTACGAGCAGTACTTC. The whole variable domain, remainder taken from reference TRBV11-2 and TRBJ2-7, is EAGVAQSPRYKIIEKRQSVAFWCNPISGHATLYWYQQILGQGPKLLIQFQNNGVVDDSQLPKDRFSAERLKGVDSTLKIQPAKLEDSAVYLCASSWTGTQSYEQYFGPGTRLTVT.

This clonotype was detected many times. The chain employs TRBV7-2 and TRBJ2-1; 9 bases line up with TRBD1. V dropped 5 bases and J dropped 5; count of bases not matched to a gene: 4. This CDR3 region has 14 residues. Per germline, CDR1 SGHTA and CDR2 FQGNSA. This CDR3 is CASSPDRGNNEQFF. The CDR3 region has the DNA TGTGCCAGCAGCCCCGACAGGGGGAACAATGAGCAGTTCTTC.

This clonotype appeared a few times. This chain uses TRBV25-1 with TRBJ2-2; TRBD2 might be the D (5 bases). V was pared by 7 bases and J by 4 bases, with 13 bases between. Germline assignment: CDR1 MGHDK and CDR2 SYGVNS. The CDR3 extends over 14 amino acids. The CDR3 loop reads CASTRGGRTGELFF. The CDR3 nucleotides are TGTGCCAGCACTCGGGGTGGGCGCACCGGGGAGCTGTTTTTT.

Turning to this clonotype: At one boundary the junction diverges from the germline segment, which might be a read error. The chain employs TRBV7-2 and TRBJ1-5, with D maybe TRBD1 (6 bases). Germline lookup yields CDR1 SGHTA and CDR2 FQGNSA. This CDR3 is 15 amino acids long. This CDR3 is CASSQDIGRGQPQHF. The CDR3 DNA reads TGCGCCAGCAGCCAAGATATCGGCAGGGGTCAGCCCCAGCATTTT.

The chain couples TRBV19 to TRBJ2-6; tentatively, D is TRBD1 (6 bases). Germline V gives CDR1 LNHDA, CDR2 SQIVND (reference sequence). Trimming pared 10 bases from V and 3 bases from J, leaving 13 bases between. This CDR3 comprises 14 residues. The CDR3 reads CATHQGYGANVLTF. Here the CDR3 DNA reads TGTGCCACTCACCAGGGGTATGGGGCCAACGTCCTGACTTTC.

This clonotype came up many times. This chain links TRBV6-1 with TRBJ1-1, with 7 bases lining up with TRBD1. Germline V gives CDR1 MNHNS, CDR2 SASEGT. The J segment lost 6 bases and the V segment lost 6 bases, leaving 10 bases of the junction unmatched. This CDR3 has 14 residues. The DNA of the CDR3 is TGTGCCAGCAGGAGACAGGGTTTCGTATCTGAAGCTTTCTTT. This translates into CASRRQGFVSEAFF.

This clonotype was detected many times. In nucleotides, the CDR3 is TGTGCCACCAGTGCGGCAAGCGGGAGGCAAACGAACACCGGGGAGCTGTTTTTT. It specifies CATSAASGRQTNTGELFF. The chain combines TRBV24-1 with TRBJ2-2, with 9 positions matching TRBD2. From germline, CDR1 is KGHDR and CDR2 SFDVKD. V was clipped by 5 bases and J by 0 bases; unmatched bases: 9. The CDR3 consists of 18 residues.

The sample holds a few counts of this clonotype. The chain recombines TRBV4-3 with TRBJ1-4; D is unresolved. The germline CDR1 and CDR2 sequences are LGHNA and YSLEER. This CDR3 comprises 12 residues. V lost 4 bases, J lost 7 bases, and 7 bases lay in between. The CDR3 DNA reads as TGCGCCAGCAGCCCCTTAGGTGAAAAACTGTTTTTT. Its translation: CASSPLGEKLFF.

This clonotype was seen only a few times. This chain uses TRBV25-1 with TRBJ1-6; possibly TRBD1 for D (5 bases). CDR3 length: 16 amino acids. Germline V gives CDR1 MGHDK, CDR2 SYGVNS. The V end was cut by 2 bases, the J end by 7 bases, with 15 bases between. CDR3 coding DNA: TGTGCCAGCAGTGAACCCGGGACCTGGCTCAATTCACCCCTCCACTTT. It is translated as CASSEPGTWLNSPLHF.

The J gene is TRBJ2-5, the V gene TRBV29-1; 9 bases agree with TRBD1. The CDR3 sequence is 13 residues long. The J segment lost 4 bases and the V segment lost 6 bases, leaving 6 bases of the junction unmatched. Per germline, CDR1 SQVTM and CDR2 ANQGSEA. Written as DNA, the CDR3 is TGCAGCGTCGCAGACAGGGGGTTAGAGACCCAGTACTTC. Its translation is CSVADRGLETQYF. The variable domain in full, with the rest retrieved from reference TRBV29-1 and TRBJ2-5, is SAVISQKPSRDICQRGTSLTIQCQVDSQVTMMFWYRQQPGQSLTLIATANQGSEATYESGFVIDKFPISRPNLTFSTLTVSNMSPEDSSIYLCSVADRGLETQYFGPGTRLLVL.

The chain links TRBV20-1 to TRBJ2-1, with 16 nucleotides matching TRBD2. The length of the CDR3 is 20 residues. V lost 2 bases and J lost 4; bases outside the gene matches: 14. Germline V gene lookup returns CDR1 DFQATT and CDR2 SNEGSKA (reference sequence). The DNA of the CDR3 is TGCAGTGCTAGAATCCCGGGACTAGCGGGAGGGGCGGGGTATTACAATGAGCAGTTCTTC. This gives the protein CSARIPGLAGGAGYYNEQFF.

This clonotype has just a few counts. This sequence joins TRBV9 and TRBJ2-3; TRBD2 is a possible D gene (6 bases). The germline V gene has CDR1 SGDLS and CDR2 YYNGEE. The CDR3 loop spans 15 amino acids. The V end was cut by 7 bases, the J end by 1 base, with 16 bases between. The CDR3: CASGRIAERTDTQYF. As DNA, the CDR3 is TGTGCCAGCGGACGGATAGCGGAACGCACAGATACGCAGTATTTT.

This clonotype was recorded at least ten times. V is TRBV6-6 and J is TRBJ1-2; D remains ambiguous. Germline lookup yields CDR1 MNHNY and CDR2 SVGAGI (reference sequence). Trimming pared 0 bases from V and 8 bases from J, leaving 7 bases between. CDR3 length: 12 residues. This chain's CDR3 is CASSYSTGGYTF. In nucleotides, the CDR3 is TGTGCCAGCAGTTACTCGACGGGAGGCTACACCTTC.